Each of the 29 T cell receptor beta chains below was sequenced from the same sample in a study of identical twins. TCRdb processed the 5' RACE reads anew with MiXCR; each CDR3 protein has one entry. The table shows 250,000 to 350,000 distinct CDR3 sequences, with approximately 8.5% occurring only once. These data are also associated with another study on yellow fever vaccine responses in identical twins.

Material: memory (CD45RO+) T cells sorted from blood. The receptors stem from a woman aged 18 to 35 in good health.

In regard to this clonotype: Since a much larger clone is just one base distant, this may be a read error. Because it lacks the conserved phenylalanine or tryptophan at the end, this CDR3 is likely a read error. V is TRBV24-1 and J is TRBJ2-3; D is perhaps TRBD2 (5 bases). Trimming removed 3 bases at V and 3 bases at J, with 27 bases between. This CDR3 comprises 20 residues. Germline values: CDR1 KGHDR, CDR2 SFDVKD. The CDR3, as DNA: TGTGCCACCAGTGATGGGAGATTTCTTGGGGTCGACACCATGACAGATACGCAGTATTCT. Translated, it gives CATSDGRFLGVDTMTDTQYS.

Only a few counts were recorded for this clonotype. V and J are TRBV7-6 and TRBJ2-1; 9 positions match TRBD2. CDR1 and CDR2 (germline): SGHVS, FNYEAQ. The J segment lost 5 bases and the V segment lost 4 bases, leaving 6 bases of the junction unmatched. The CDR3 loop spans 15 amino acids. Here the CDR3 DNA reads TGTGCCAGCAGCTGGGTAGCGGGGGCCAACAATGAGCAGTTCTTC. This sequence encodes CASSWVAGANNEQFF. The full variable domain, rest sourced from reference TRBV7-6 and TRBJ2-1, is GAGVSQSPRYKVTKRGQDVALRCDPISGHVSLYWYRQALGQGPEFLTYFNYEAQQDKSGLPNDRFSAERPEGSISTLTIQRTEQRDSAMYRCASSWVAGANNEQFFGPGTRLTVL.

V and J are TRBV2 and TRBJ1-1; D ambiguous. CDR1 is SNHLY and CDR2 is FYNNEI in the germline V gene. V lost 7 bases and J 2 bases, leaving 11 bases between the germline ends. The CDR3 loop spans 13 amino acids. DNA for the CDR3: TGTGCCAGCAATCAGGATGCCAACACTGAAGCTTTCTTT. Protein product: CASNQDANTEAFF. Filled out from reference TRBV2 and TRBJ1-1, the complete variable domain reads EPEVTQTPSHQVTQMGQEVILRCVPISNHLYFYWYRQILGQKVEFLVSFYNNEISEKSEIFDDQFSVERPDGSNFTLKIRSTKLEDSAMYFCASNQDANTEAFFGQGTRLTVV.

V gene TRBV12-3 or TRBV12-4 combines with J gene TRBJ1-5; D gene uncertain. V lost 5 bases and J 4 bases, leaving 12 bases between the germline ends. The CDR3 is 14 residues long. CDR3 sequence: CASSGLGGNQPQHF. Written as DNA, the CDR3 is TGTGCCAGCAGTGGCCTAGGAGGGAATCAGCCCCAGCATTTT.

With respect to this clonotype: A much larger clone lies a single base off, so this may be a read error. The genes are TRBV7-8 and TRBJ2-7; 7 nucleotides align to TRBD1. The germline V gene encodes CDR1 SGHVS and CDR2 FQNEAQ. This CDR3 spans 14 amino acids. In nucleotides, the CDR3 is TGTGCCATCAGCTTAGACAGGGTAGACCACGAGCAGTACTTC. It specifies CAISLDRVDHEQYF.

The chain uses TRBV28 and TRBJ2-1; 12 nucleotides agree with TRBD2. The J segment lost 6 bases and the V segment lost 6 bases, leaving 9 bases of the junction unmatched. Germline CDR1 reads MDHEN; CDR2 reads SYDVKM. CDR3 length: 16 amino acids. The CDR3 is CASSSQLAGGPNEQFF. The CDR3 region has the DNA TGTGCCAGCAGCTCTCAACTAGCGGGGGGACCCAATGAGCAGTTCTTC.

The sample holds a few counts of this clonotype. This rearrangement joins TRBV20-1 to TRBJ1-2, with a weak D call TRBD1 (6 bases). The V end was cut by 6 bases, the J end by 4 bases, with 18 bases between. Germline V gene sequence: CDR1 DFQATT, CDR2 SNEGSKA (reference sequence). This CDR3 contains 14 residues. Here the CDR3 reads CSAQNREVSYGYTF. CDR3 coding DNA: TGCAGTGCCCAAAACAGGGAAGTTAGCTATGGCTACACCTTC.

In this sample, this clonotype turned up a few times. V usage is TRBV28 and J usage is TRBJ2-5; TRBD2 agrees at 10 bases. The CDR3 has 16 amino acids. Trimming removed 5 bases from V and 0 bases from J; junction bases left unmatched: 6. Germline V CDR1 and CDR2: MDHEN, SYDVKM. CDR3 coding DNA: TGTGCCAGCAGTCCTGGGACTAGCGCCTACCAAGAGACCCAGTACTTC. It encodes CASSPGTSAYQETQYF.

The chain has TRBV6-1 and TRBJ2-2; D might be TRBD2 (5 bases). Germline CDR1 MNHNS, CDR2 SASEGT. V lost 5 bases and J lost 6, with 10 bases in between. The CDR3 consists of 13 residues. The CDR3 is CASSPTRAGELFF. The CDR3 DNA follows: TGTGCCAGCAGTCCTACTAGGGCCGGGGAGCTGTTTTTT.

The CDR3 region is CSAPLVTVGGQPQHF. The CDR3 DNA sequence: TGCAGTGCTCCCCTGGTGACAGTTGGCGGACAGCCCCAGCATTTT. The chain uses TRBV20-1 and TRBJ1-5; possibly TRBD1 for D (5 bases). CDR3 length: 15 residues. Looked up from germline, CDR1 is DFQATT and CDR2 is SNEGSKA (reference sequence). Trimming cost V 5 bases and J 7 bases, with 21 bases left between them.

The chain links TRBV5-6 to TRBJ2-6; D gene unclear. The germline V gene encodes CDR1 SGHDT and CDR2 YYEEEE. V was clipped by 6 bases and J by 2 bases, with 6 bases between them. The CDR3 contains 13 residues. The CDR3 bases are TGTGCCAGCAAGGCGACTGGGGCCAACGTCCTGACTTTC. It encodes CASKATGANVLTF.

The rearrangement joins TRBV11-2 to TRBJ2-1; no reliable D call. V shed 5 bases and J shed 4 bases, with 18 bases lying between them. This CDR3 is built from 16 residues. Germline CDR1 and CDR2: SGHAT and FQNNGV. CDR3 region: CASSHTRRIPYNEQFF. The CDR3 coding sequence is TGTGCCAGCAGCCACACCAGGCGGATCCCTTACAATGAGCAGTTCTTC.

The chain joins TRBV3-1 to TRBJ2-1, with D uncertain. The CDR3 spans 15 residues. The V gene's germline CDR1 is LGHDT and CDR2 YNNKEL (reference sequence). V lost 5 bases and J lost 0, with 11 bases in between. The CDR3 nucleotides are TGTGCCAGCAGCAAGCACGTCCGCTCCTACAATGAGCAGTTCTTC. Its protein product is CASSKHVRSYNEQFF.

The sample holds a few counts of this clonotype. The chain employs TRBV5-1 and TRBJ2-1, with TRBD2 identical over 10 bases. V shed 3 bases and J 0 bases; nucleotides not matched to a gene: 15. CDR1 is SGHRS and CDR2 is YFSETQ in the germline V gene. This CDR3 has 20 amino acids. CDR3 sequence (DNA): TGCGCCAGCAGCTCCTCTGCTAGCGGGAGTAGCACAAGCTCCTACAATGAGCAGTTCTTC. This translates into CASSSSASGSSTSSYNEQFF.

This clonotype was counted between two and nine times. The chain links TRBV12-3 or TRBV12-4 to TRBJ1-5; weak D call: TRBD1 (5 bases). The V and J ends lost 6 bases and 1 base respectively, with 13 bases between them. This CDR3 is 15 amino acids long. CDR3 in DNA: TGTGCCAGCAGAACCGGGACGGACAGCAATCAGCCCCAGCATTTT. This encodes CASRTGTDSNQPQHF.

J is TRBJ1-1 and V is TRBV6-2 or TRBV6-3, with D tentatively TRBD1 (5 bases). The V end was cut by 2 bases, the J end by 1 base, with 11 bases between. The germline gives CDR1 MNHEY, CDR2 SVGEGT. The CDR3 sequence is 15 residues long. In DNA, the CDR3 is TGTGCCAGCAGTTACCGGCCCCAGGGGAACACTGAAGCTTTCTTT. This sequence encodes CASSYRPQGNTEAFF.

This clonotype was seen more than once but under ten times. This chain's CDR3 is CSATAGGFDTGELFF. CDR3 sequence (DNA): TGCAGTGCAACCGCAGGAGGGTTCGACACCGGGGAGCTGTTTTTT. This chain uses TRBV20-1 with TRBJ2-2; a weak D match, TRBD2 (6 bases). V was shortened by 6 bases and J by 3 bases, with 17 bases between the two germline ends. The CDR3 runs to 15 residues. CDR1 DFQATT and CDR2 SNEGSKA come from the germline V gene (reference sequence).

Ten or more counts support this clonotype. The rearrangement uses TRBV6-1 and TRBJ2-1; no reliable D call. Trimming pared 10 bases from V and 7 bases from J, leaving 20 bases between. The CDR3 totals 14 residues. The germline CDR1 and CDR2 sequences are MNHNS and SASEGT. The CDR3 sequence is CATLEAVWANEQFF. The CDR3 DNA sequence: TGTGCCACCCTCGAAGCCGTTTGGGCGAATGAGCAGTTCTTC.

The chain couples TRBV11-3 to TRBJ2-5; D is uncertain. CDR1 and CDR2 (germline): SGHNT, YENEEA. The CDR3 covers 14 residues. V was cut by 5 bases and J by 1 base, with 11 bases left in between. In DNA form, the CDR3 reads TGTGCCAGCAGCAAAGACCCGGGCCAAGAGACCCAGTACTTC. It encodes CASSKDPGQETQYF. Based on the CDR3 plus reference TRBV11-3 and TRBJ2-5, the full variable domain is EAGVVQSPRYKIIEKKQPVAFWCNPISGHNTLYWYLQNLGQGPELLIRYENEEAVDDSQLPKDRFSAERLKGVDSTLKIQPAELGDSAVYLCASSKDPGQETQYFGPGTRLLVL.

This rearrangement joins TRBV5-6 to TRBJ2-3, with D maybe TRBD2 (6 bases). The germline CDR1 and CDR2 sequences are SGHDT and YYEEEE. The CDR3 extends over 15 amino acids. Deletions cut 2 bases from V and 2 bases from J, with 12 bases between. The CDR3 sequence: CASSLGGYVTDTQYF. CDR3 in DNA: TGTGCCAGCAGCTTAGGAGGGTACGTCACAGATACGCAGTATTTT. Complete variable domain (other parts from reference TRBV5-6 and TRBJ2-3): DAGVTQSPTHLIKTRGQQVTLRCSPKSGHDTVSWYQQALGQGPQFIFQYYEEEERQRGNFPDRFSGHQFPNYSSELNVNALLLGDSALYLCASSLGGYVTDTQYFGPGTRLTVL.

The genes are TRBV6-1 and TRBJ2-5, with 11 nucleotides matching TRBD2. The junction had 5 bases not matched to a gene; V was cut back by 4 bases and J by 4 bases. The V gene's germline CDR1 is MNHNS and CDR2 SASEGT. This CDR3 is built from 15 residues. CDR3 bases: TGTGCCAGCAGTGCAACTAGCGGGGGACGAGAGACCCAGTACTTC. This codes for CASSATSGGRETQYF.

The rearrangement joins TRBV6-1 to TRBJ2-5; weak D call: TRBD2 (5 bases). Trimming shortened V by 3 bases and J by 5 bases, and 13 bases separated the two germline ends. This CDR3 is 14 amino acids long. Germline CDR1 MNHNS, CDR2 SASEGT. The CDR3 reads CASSEGSGWETQYF. The CDR3 DNA is TGTGCCAGCAGTGAGGGGTCGGGGTGGGAGACCCAGTACTTC.

This rearrangement joins TRBV10-1 to TRBJ2-5; weak D call: TRBD1 (6 bases). The CDR3 runs 16 residues. V was trimmed by 6 bases and J by 2 bases, leaving 19 bases between them. CDR1 WNHNN and CDR2 SYGVQD come from the germline V gene (reference sequence). CDR3 sequence reads: CASSRFGQRQQETQYF. The CDR3, as DNA: TGCGCCAGCAGCCGGTTTGGACAGCGGCAGCAAGAGACCCAGTACTTC.

This clonotype was observed a single time. Given the absence of the conserved phenylalanine or tryptophan at the CDR3 end, a read error is likely. J is TRBJ2-7 and V is TRBV5-1, with a tentative D call TRBD1 (6 bases). The CDR3 covers 12 residues. V lost 2 bases to trimming and J lost 3 bases, with 6 bases between them. Germline V lookup: CDR1 SGHRS, CDR2 YFSETQ. The CDR3 loop is CASSLGGYEQYY. The CDR3 bases are TGCGCCAGCAGCTTAGGGGGCTACGAGCAGTACTAC.

The CDR3 bases are TGTGCCAGCAGCTTAGGAGGGTTTGGCTACACCTTC. Translating it yields CASSLGGFGYTF. The chain carries TRBV5-6 and TRBJ1-2; D is undetermined. The CDR3 totals 12 residues. From germline, CDR1 is SGHDT and CDR2 YYEEEE. The germline V and J ends were trimmed by 2 bases and 7 bases, with 9 bases remaining between them.

The sample holds many counts of this clonotype. The chain joins TRBV27 to TRBJ1-4; D is perhaps TRBD1 (6 bases). CDR1 and CDR2 (germline): MNHEY, SMNVEV (reference sequence). The CDR3 is 14 residues long. The ends were cut back, 2 bases at V and 8 bases at J, with 12 bases in the middle. As DNA, the CDR3 is TGTGCCAGCAGTTTAAGCAGGGGACGAGAAAAACTGTTTTTT. Protein: CASSLSRGREKLFF.

The chain couples TRBV11-2 to TRBJ2-5; 10 bases map to TRBD2. The CDR3 runs 15 residues. The V gene's germline CDR1 is SGHAT and CDR2 FQNNGV. V shed 4 bases, J shed 4 bases, and the junction held 6 bases outside the gene matches. CDR3 bases: TGTGCCAGCAGCTCGCAGCGGGGGGGCGGAGAGACCCAGTACTTC. This sequence encodes CASSSQRGGGETQYF.

The chain uses TRBV20-1 and TRBJ2-2; weak D call: TRBD2 (6 bases). The CDR3 totals 14 residues. CDR1 DFQATT and CDR2 SNEGSKA come from the germline V gene (reference sequence). V lost 0 bases and J 4 bases, leaving 9 bases between the germline ends. Here the CDR3 reads CSARDQLATGELFF. CDR3 DNA: TGCAGTGCTAGAGATCAACTAGCCACCGGGGAGCTGTTTTTT.

This clonotype occurred a few times. This sequence joins TRBV27 and TRBJ2-7, with a possible D match to TRBD1 (6 bases). Deletions cut 3 bases from V and 2 bases from J, with 11 bases between. The germline V gene encodes CDR1 MNHEY and CDR2 SMNVEV (reference sequence). The CDR3 totals 14 residues. DNA of the CDR3: TGTGCCAGCAGTTTTAACAGGGTTCCCTACGAGCAGTACTTC. Protein sequence: CASSFNRVPYEQYF.